The source of this T cell receptor (beta chain) is a study of beta chain features in type 1 diabetes (dated by TCRdb to 2016 to 2019). Background on the whole study: Mean age, gender distribution, total cell number and subset yield did not differ between patients and healthy donors. A total of over 90,000,000 sorted cells were examined across all samples, and a strong correlation was observed between cell number per subset and RNA yield. The study compared the TCRB repertoires of sorted circulating CD4+ T cell subsets in recently diagnosed type 1 diabetes patients with those in matched healthy donors. Naive and central memory subsets were obtained from all 30 or so donors, but regulatory and stem cell-like memory subsets were isolated from only 8 patients and about 8 healthy donors. Results and caveats for the whole study, not just this receptor: At VDJ recombination sites, patients with type 1 diabetes made fewer insertions and deleted more nucleotides, a pattern implying thymic rearrangement abnormalities. Sequencing cDNA rather than genomic DNA could over-represent highly expressing activated cells, although activation and CD3 levels did not differ between groups. Naive, central memory and regulatory TCRB repertoires appeared to be more alike among patients than among healthy donors. PCR might favor shorter templates, but patient and control samples were amplified and corrected together, so any skew would affect both groups equally. HLA sub-analyses involved small numbers of individuals, so any influence of HLA type on TCRB rearrangement remained unresolved. Type 1 diabetes patients showed a moderate but significant shortening of TCRB CDR3 length in all four CD4+ subsets.

Turning to this clone: Its antigen specificity is not known. Qualities for individual bases were not recorded, and no much larger clone is one base off.

The germline V gene specifies SGHVS as CDR1 and FQNEAQ as CDR2. V lost 6 bases and J lost 2 bases, and the count of bases not matched to a germline gene is 11. The CDR3 covers 16 residues, taking in both the cysteine and the phenylalanine. Only the CDR3 portion is preserved as DNA: 48 bases, with reading frame beginning at the first base. Each donor gave one peripheral blood draw, approximately 0.11 L on average, collected into heparinised tubes. Using a panel that included CD45RO, CCR7, CD25, CD127, CD95 and CD27, naive, central memory, regulatory and stem cell-like memory CD4+ T cells were sorted on a BD FACSAria II. Every sorted population had a purity above 98%. PBMCs were isolated right away by Lymphoprep density gradient centrifugation and were stained directly, without culture. So that batch effects would be minimized, each experiment stained and sorted samples in pairs, pairing one healthy donor with one patient.

The entire amount of isolated RNA was reverse transcribed using the High Capacity cDNA Reverse Transcription Kit, so the sequenced TCRB transcripts were expressed ones. Deep immunoSEQ sequencing was performed on naive, central memory and regulatory T cell samples, with an average of roughly 4 million total reads per sample. Sorted cells were lysed in RLT buffer, and RNA was extracted using DNase-treated RNeasy Micro or Mini kits according to cell number. To prevent cross-contamination, each cell subset was processed individually, whereas patient and healthy donor samples were processed jointly. TCRB sequences were amplified from cDNA with the immunoSEQ multiplex PCR, producing 87-bp fragments spanning the CDR3 region. The amplicons were sequenced using the Illumina HiSeq platform. Concerning the study's data processing: Synthetic template baselines were used to correct PCR bias computationally, reads within Hamming distance 2 were collapsed, and singletons that could not be merged were discarded. Reads were aligned to IMGT to assign V, D and J genes, CDR3 length, and insertions or deletions at six rearrangement sites. Clonotype counts were normalized to sorted cell number within each subset before computing true diversity and Gini coefficients with the tcR R package. The overlap coefficient, calculated on TCRB nucleotide sequences, was used to measure repertoire sharing. In TCRdb, the immuneACCESS table is reduced to in-frame sequences with V and J assigned. These tables do not hold every clone; where another copy was compared, an unresolved V gene accounts for under half, and the others remain unexplained. V and J calls and clone size are as listed in that table; D and trimming were resolved from the DNA. This sample holds 200,000 to 250,000 clones; about a tenth were observed only once. Less than 1.5% of the sample belongs to the ten largest clones.

The sample comprised central memory CD4+ T cells from blood. This TCR came from a man aged 18 to 29 in good health. The receptor chain draws on TRBV7-8 and TRBJ2-3; 7 of the junction bases match TRBD1. The DNA is as follows: TGTGCCAGCAGGACCGGGACAGCCATTTCCACAGATACGCAGTATTTT. The translation is CASRTGTAISTDTQYF.